This is a list of T cell receptor beta chains from one sample in a study of TIL therapy for anti-PD-1-resistant metastatic lung cancer. Sequencing was performed with immunoSEQ multiplex PCR; in TCRdb, only in-frame clones are kept and a portion is missing. The sample consists of under 100,000 clones, about three fifths of them appearing once. The sequences come from tumor tissue, collected at baseline. These TCRs come from a person aged 30 to 80 with non-small cell lung cancer. Both conserved end residues are part of each CDR3. A D gene is named only where the DNA matches it firmly. Clone size is not always given. Where it is, it says once, few, many or a class for expanded clones.

TGTGCCAGCAGCTTTCAGGGCAGCTCCTACAATGAGCAGTTCTTC	CASSFQGSSYNEQFF	TRBV5-4	.	TRBJ2-1	.
TGTGCCTGGAGTGGTCTAACACCTTCGGGCTACACCTTC	CAWSGLTPSGYTF	TRBV30	.	TRBJ1-2	few
TGTGCCAGCAGCCCCACCGCTAGCACAGATACGCAGTATTTT	CASSPTASTDTQYF	TRBV7-3	.	TRBJ2-3	.
TGTGCCAGCAGCTTACTCGGTAGAACCGATACGCAGTATTTT	CASSLLGRTDTQYF	TRBV7-3	.	TRBJ2-3	.
TGTGCCAGCAGCTTATACAGAGGAGATACGCAGTATTTT	CASSLYRGDTQYF	TRBV5-6	.	TRBJ2-3	.
TGTGCCAGCAGCCACCAAGACAGGGTGAACACCGGGGAGCTGTTTTTT	CASSHQDRVNTGELFF	TRBV7-9	TRBD1	TRBJ2-2	.
TGTGCCAGCAGCAGGACAGGGGGATCCTACGAGCAGTACTTC	CASSRTGGSYEQYF	TRBV21-1	.	TRBJ2-7	many
TGTGCCAGCAGTTACGGCAGCGGGAAGGAAGCGGGTGAGCAGTTCTTC	CASSYGSGKEAGEQFF	TRBV27	TRBD2	TRBJ2-1	once
TGTGCCATCATGTCGACTAGCGGGGGCGTATCCTACAATGAGCAGTTCTTC	CAIMSTSGGVSYNEQFF	TRBV10-3	TRBD2	TRBJ2-1	once
TGCGCCAGCAGCCAAGATCAGGGGAACCCCTTTAGGGGCTACACCTTC	CASSQDQGNPFRGYTF	TRBV4-3	.	TRBJ1-2	.
TGTGCCAGCAGTCCCTGGGGGGGAACGAACACTGAAGCTTTCTTT	CASSPWGGTNTEAFF	TRBV5-6	.	TRBJ1-1	few
TGTGCCAGCAGCGCCGGCCCGGGCTATGGCTACACCTTC	CASSAGPGYGYTF	TRBV7-3	.	TRBJ1-2	.
TGTGCCAGCTCACCCACGGTCGGGGAGGACTACAATGAGCAGTTCTTC	CASSPTVGEDYNEQFF	TRBV18	.	TRBJ2-1	few
TGTGCCAGCAGTTACCCCGGACAGTTTAATGTGAGGCTGTTTTTT	CASSYPGQFNVRLFF	TRBV6-2/TRBV6-3	.	TRBJ1-4	.
TGCAGTGCTAGTAGCTTCGACGGGACGGCCCAGCCCCAGCATTTT	CSASSFDGTAQPQHF	TRBV20-1	.	TRBJ1-5	.
TGTGCCAGCAAGAGTCAGACGGGGGGGCCGGGTGAGCAGTTCTTC	CASKSQTGGPGEQFF	TRBV2	TRBD2	TRBJ2-1	few
TGTGCCAGCAGCTTAGGACTAGCGGGGTACCAAGAGACCCAGTACTTC	CASSLGLAGYQETQYF	TRBV7-9	TRBD2	TRBJ2-5	.
TGTGCCAGCAGCTTAGAGACCCGACAGGCCCGGCAGCCCCAGCATTTT	CASSLETRQARQPQHF	TRBV7-8	.	TRBJ1-5	few
TGTGCCAGCAGCCAACAGTGGGATACGCAGTATTTT	CASSQQWDTQYF	TRBV6-2/TRBV6-3	.	TRBJ2-3	.
TGTGCCAGCAGTTTTTCAAGCGGCGTAGATACGCAGTATTTT	CASSFSSGVDTQYF	TRBV28	.	TRBJ2-3	.
TGTGCCAGCAGCTTGTCCCCCTCCGGGGAGCTGTTTTTT	CASSLSPSGELFF	TRBV7-2	.	TRBJ2-2	.
TGCGCCAGCAGCCCCCTTAGCGGGAGTTCCTACAATGAGCAGTTCTTC	CASSPLSGSSYNEQFF	TRBV4-1	TRBD2	TRBJ2-1	few
TGCGCCAGCGACCACACTGAAGCTTTCTTT	CASDHTEAFF	TRBV5-1	.	TRBJ1-1	.
TGTGCCAGCAGCTTGGTACAGGGTGAAGCTTTCTTT	CASSLVQGEAFF	TRBV5-6	.	TRBJ1-1	.
TGTGCCAGCAACCCCGGGACAGCAAACACTGAAGCTTTCTTT	CASNPGTANTEAFF	TRBV28	TRBD1	TRBJ1-1	.